The 29 T cell receptor beta chains listed next were all sequenced from one sample in a study of T cells in women clearing cervical HPV infection (dated by TCRdb to 2016 to 2019). Library preparation employed the immunoSEQ multiplex PCR assay. As stored in TCRdb, this immuneACCESS dataset retains in-frame rearrangements with V and J assigned. A fraction of the clones does not appear; measured against another copy, unresolved V genes explain less than half of the discrepancy, and the remainder lacks a known reason. The table for this sample records tens of thousands of clones. In total, the top ten clones hold about 7.7% of the sample. The sequenced material came from blood buffy coat. The receptors derive from a woman aged 18 to 69 with a cervical HPV16 infection that either progressed to CIN3+ or cleared (not recorded which).

With regard to this clone: Read sequence stops 3 residues before the CDR3 end, and the germline J gene provides the missing end. J is TRBJ2-5 and V is TRBV7-2; D remains ambiguous. Germline V gene lookup returns CDR1 SGHTA and CDR2 FQGNSA. Trimming pared 0 bases from V and 5 bases from J, leaving 7 bases between. The CDR3 is 13 amino acids. The CDR3 sequence is CASSLAPRETQYF. The CDR3 DNA, read in part, is TGTGCCAGCAGCTTAGCTCCAAGGGAGACC.

Worth noting for this clone: The read terminates 3 residues ahead of where the CDR3 ends, so the germline J gene completes it. The chain uses TRBV5-6 and TRBJ1-4, with D possibly being TRBD1 (5 bases). CDR3 length: 14 residues. In germline, CDR1 is SGHDT, CDR2 YYEEEE. CDR3 DNA (partial): TGTGCCAGCAGCAGGCTCTCTGGGGCCAACGTA. Its protein product is CASSRLSGANV. The entire CDR3 sequence reads CASSRLSGANVLFF. The whole variable domain, filled in from reference TRBV5-6 and TRBJ1-4, reads DAGVTQSPTHLIKTRGQQVTLRCSPKSGHDTVSWYQQALGQGPQFIFQYYEEEERQRGNFPDRFSGHQFPNYSSELNVNALLLGDSALYLCASSRLSGANVLFFGSGTQLSVL.

Worth noting for this clone: The read ends 3 residues before the CDR3 terminus; that terminus is restored from the germline J gene. V is TRBV29-1 and J is TRBJ2-1; the match to TRBD1 covers 9 bases. Germline CDR1 SQVTM, CDR2 ANQGSEA. V dropped 6 bases and J dropped 7; count of bases not matched to a gene: 10. This CDR3 is 14 amino acids long. CDR3 sequence: CSVGGGTGRNEQFF. The part of the CDR3 DNA that was read is TGCAGCGTGGGGGGCGGGACAGGGCGGAATGAG.

The CDR3 bases that were read are TGTGCCAGCAGTTACGAGTGGACAGGGGTTTTCTATGGC. It encodes CASSYEWTGVFYG. The full CDR3 protein is CASSYEWTGVFYGYTF. The rearrangement uses TRBV6-2 or TRBV6-3 and TRBJ1-2; TRBD1 matches 9 bases. The read is 3 residues too short to cover the CDR3 end, so that end is filled in from the germline J gene. Germline V CDR1 and CDR2: MNHEY, SVGEGT. CDR3 length: 16 residues. The J segment lost 4 bases and the V segment lost 2 bases, leaving 8 bases of the junction unmatched.

On this clone: Read sequence stops 3 residues before the CDR3 end, and the germline J gene provides the missing end. The gene calls are TRBV12-3 or TRBV12-4 and TRBJ2-7; possible D gene TRBD1, 5 bases. The V gene lost 7 bases and the J gene lost 0 bases, with 10 bases spanning the gap. The CDR3 has 13 amino acids. The CDR3 spells CASMGRSSYEQYF. CDR3 bases read: TGTGCCAGCATGGGGCGGTCCTCCTACGAG.

Worth noting for this clone: From the germline J gene comes the end of the CDR3, since the read stops 3 residues before it. The rearrangement joins TRBV19 to TRBJ1-2, with D perhaps TRBD1 (6 bases). The CDR3 sequence is 15 residues long. Germline V gives CDR1 LNHDA, CDR2 SQIVND (reference sequence). The CDR3 loop reads CASSMDGGATTDYTF. The CDR3 bases that were read are TGTGCCAGTAGTATGGACGGGGGGGCTACTACCGAC.

Regarding this clone: The read falls 3 residues short of the CDR3 end, and the missing part is taken from the germline J gene. The V gene is TRBV5-1, the J gene TRBJ2-1; 15 bases are a match to TRBD2. This CDR3 spans 16 amino acids. Germline CDR1 SGHRS, CDR2 YFSETQ. V gave up 4 bases and J gave up 9 bases; unmatched junction bases: 8. The CDR3 DNA, read in part, is TGCGCCAGCAGCCAAGGACTAGCGGGGGGGTCAGGTGAG. Residues: CASSQGLAGGSGE. The whole CDR3 protein is CASSQGLAGGSGEQFF.

In the case of this clone: The read stops 3 residues short of the end of the CDR3; the missing end is completed from the germline J gene. The chain is built from TRBV7-2 and TRBJ1-2; 9 positions match TRBD1. The ends lost 2 bases at V and 4 bases at J; junction bases unmatched: 2. Germline CDR1 SGHTA, CDR2 FQGNSA. The CDR3 runs 14 residues. Here the CDR3 reads CASSLPGQGYGYTF. Incomplete CDR3 DNA: TGTGCCAGCAGCTTACCGGGACAGGGCTATGGC.

Remarks on this clone: The missing CDR3 end, 3 residues past where the read stops, is filled in from the germline J gene. The J gene is TRBJ1-2, the V gene TRBV7-2; D not certain. From germline, CDR1 is SGHTA and CDR2 FQGNSA. The CDR3 spans 15 residues. CDR3 bases read: TGTGCCAGCAGCTTAGGACTAGCGGGGATTTACGAC. Protein product: CASSLGLAGIYD. From start to end, the CDR3 is CASSLGLAGIYDYTF.

On this clone itself: Sequencing ends 3 residues short of the CDR3 end; the germline J gene provides the rest. The genes are TRBV7-6 and TRBJ1-2, with D tentatively TRBD1 (5 bases). The CDR3 has 15 amino acids. The germline V and J ends were trimmed by 0 bases and 7 bases, with 15 bases remaining between them. The germline V gene encodes CDR1 SGHVS and CDR2 FNYEAQ. CDR3 sequence: CASSLAGQAQFGYTF. Partial CDR3 DNA: TGTGCCAGCAGCTTAGCGGGGCAGGCACAATTTGGC.

Concerning this clone itself: With the read ending 3 residues before the CDR3 end, the germline J gene is used to fill in that end. The J gene is TRBJ1-2, the V gene TRBV30, with D maybe TRBD1 (5 bases). Per germline, CDR1 GTSNPN and CDR2 SVGIG (reference sequence). The CDR3 runs to 14 residues. The CDR3 DNA, read in part, is TGTGCCTCAACCGGGAGGGGCTCATTGAGGGAC. The encoded protein is CASTGRGSLRD. The full CDR3 is CASTGRGSLRDYTF. The complete variable domain, with remaining parts taken from reference TRBV30 and TRBJ1-2, reads SQTIHQWPATLVQPVGSPLSLECTVEGTSNPNLYWYRQAAGRGLQLLFYSVGIGQISSEVPQNLSASRPQDRQFILSSKKLLLSDSGFYLCASTGRGSLRDYTFGSGTRLTVV.

The CDR3 here is CASSYRDSLNEQFF. The part of the CDR3 DNA that was read is TGTGCCAGCTCATACCGGGACAGTCTAAATGAG. The J gene is TRBJ2-1, the V gene TRBV18; 7 bases align to TRBD1. The DNA ends 3 residues before the CDR3 does, and the rest of the CDR3 is filled in from the germline J gene. CDR1 KGHSH and CDR2 LQKENI come from the germline V gene. This CDR3 is 14 amino acids long. Losses at the gene ends were 5 bases for V and 7 bases for J; bases not matched to a gene: 8.

Remarks on this clone: The read falls 3 residues short of the CDR3 end, and the missing part is taken from the germline J gene. This chain uses TRBV6-2 or TRBV6-3 with TRBJ1-2, with D possibly matching TRBD1 (5 bases). This CDR3 contains 12 residues. Germline CDR1 is MNHEY and CDR2 is SVGEGT. Incomplete CDR3 DNA: TGTGCCAGCAGAGACAGAGCCTACGGG. As protein: CASRDRAYG. The whole CDR3 sequence is CASRDRAYGYTF.

Turning to this clone: The sequenced fragment ends 3 residues before the CDR3 boundary, so the rest is inferred from the germline J gene. The J gene is TRBJ1-1, the V gene TRBV23-1; D is possibly TRBD1 (5 bases). TRBV23-1 is an open reading frame whose function is uncertain. Trimming pared 0 bases from V and 1 base from J, leaving 18 bases between. CDR3 size: 18 residues. Partial CDR3 DNA: TGCGCCAGCAGTCAATCGGCTGGTGGGGACGGGGGGAACACTGAA. This encodes CASSQSAGGDGGNTE. The whole CDR3 is CASSQSAGGDGGNTEAFF.

Concerning this clone: The missing CDR3 end, 3 residues past where the read stops, is filled in from the germline J gene. This chain joins TRBV6-2 or TRBV6-3 and TRBJ1-1; TRBD1 agrees at 9 bases. The V gene end was trimmed by 7 bases and the J gene end by 1 base; junction bases not matched to a gene: 7. The CDR3 covers 15 residues. Germline V gene data show CDR1 as MNHEY and CDR2 as SVGEGT. The CDR3 loop reads CASTQGGQGNTEAFF. The covered CDR3 bases are TGTGCCAGCACGCAGGGGGGACAGGGGAACACTGAA.

This clone registers medium-sized by frequency. Coverage ceases 3 residues before the CDR3 finishes, and the germline J gene fills in the end. This chain uses TRBV12-3 or TRBV12-4 with TRBJ1-1; 7 nucleotides align to TRBD1. The CDR3 contains 12 residues. Partial CDR3 DNA: TGTGCCAGCCAGGGGGGCAGTTGGGAA. As protein: CASQGGSWE. The CDR3 in its entirety is CASQGGSWEAFF.

On this clone: The CDR3 is cut off 3 residues early in the read; its end comes from the germline J gene. This chain joins TRBV6-2 or TRBV6-3 and TRBJ1-2; 7 bases fit TRBD1. CDR1 is MNHEY, CDR2 SVGEGT, per germline. CDR3 length equals 14 residues. V gave up 2 bases and J gave up 4 bases; unmatched junction bases: 4. The CDR3 DNA, read in part, is TGTGCCAGCAGTTACCCGGGACAGTTCTATGGC. Encoded protein: CASSYPGQFYG. Given in full, the CDR3 is CASSYPGQFYGYTF.

Details on this clone: Read coverage stops 3 residues before the CDR3 terminus; the germline J gene supplies the remainder. The V and J genes are TRBV10-3 and TRBJ2-1; possibly TRBD1 for D (6 bases). Germline V gene sequence: CDR1 ENHRY, CDR2 SYGVKD. The CDR3 runs 12 residues. Trimming took 9 bases from V and 5 from J, leaving 11 bases between them. The CDR3 bases that were read are TGTGCCATACAGGGAAACAACAATGAG. Protein product: CAIQGNNNE. The complete CDR3 sequence is CAIQGNNNEQFF.

CDR3 bases read: TGCAGTGCTAGAGATATGGCGGGGGCAACAGATACG. This codes for CSARDMAGATDT. The whole CDR3 sequence is CSARDMAGATDTQYF. The chain employs TRBV20-1 and TRBJ2-3; D possibly corresponds to TRBD2 (7 bases). The read comes to an end 3 residues before the CDR3 does, leaving the germline J gene to fill in the end. Trimming took off 0 bases at V and 3 bases at J, with 13 bases between the two ends. Germline assignment: CDR1 DFQATT and CDR2 SNEGSKA (reference sequence). The CDR3 length is 15 residues.

For this clone: The CDR3 end falls 3 residues outside the read, so it is completed with the germline J gene. J is TRBJ2-3 and V is TRBV30, with D perhaps matching TRBD1 (6 bases). Germline CDR1 reads GTSNPN; CDR2 reads SVGIG (reference sequence). The CDR3 totals 13 residues. CDR3 DNA (partial): TGTGCCTGGAGTTTACAGGGAAATCAGCCG. It specifies CAWSLQGNQP. The complete CDR3 reads CAWSLQGNQPQYF.

Notes on this clone: The CDR3 end lies 3 residues beyond the end of the read and is filled in from the germline J gene. The V and J genes are TRBV5-5 and TRBJ2-5, with a weak D call TRBD2 (6 bases). Trimming took off 5 bases at V and 4 bases at J, with 18 bases between the two ends. The length of the CDR3 is 15 residues. Germline CDR1 SGHKS, CDR2 YYEKEE (reference sequence). The CDR3 reads CASSLGTGDRETQYF. The CDR3 bases that were read are TGTGCCAGCAGTTTAGGGACGGGGGATAGAGAGACC.

Concerning this clone itself: The sequenced fragment ends 3 residues before the CDR3 boundary, so the rest is inferred from the germline J gene. The chain joins TRBV2 to TRBJ2-1, with TRBD2 identical over 7 bases. This CDR3 region has 15 residues. Unmatched junction bases numbered 7, after V lost 3 bases and J lost 5 bases. Germline-derived CDR1 and CDR2 are SNHLY and FYNNEI. CDR3 region: CASSDNGGINNEQFF. Partial CDR3 DNA: TGTGCCAGCAGTGATAACGGGGGGATTAACAATGAG.

To note about this clone: The read ends 3 residues before the CDR3 terminus; that terminus is restored from the germline J gene. This chain links TRBV5-1 with TRBJ2-3, with 8 bases aligning to TRBD2. The CDR3 covers 14 residues. Germline V gene data show CDR1 as SGHRS and CDR2 as YFSETQ. J lost 5 bases, V lost 9 bases, and 11 bases had no gene match. The CDR3 bases that were read are TGCGCCACCGCGGGGGGCGCCCCCGGAGATACG. It codes for CATAGGAPGDT. The whole CDR3 sequence reads CATAGGAPGDTQYF. Variable domain in full (rest from reference TRBV5-1 and TRBJ2-3): KAGVTQTPRYLIKTRGQQVTLSCSPISGHRSVSWYQQTPGQGLQFLFEYFSETQRNKGNFPGRFSGRQFSNSRSEMNVSTLELGDSALYLCATAGGAPGDTQYFGPGTRLTVL.

Comment on this clone: The read ends 3 residues early relative to the CDR3; the germline J gene fills the gap. The chain couples TRBV5-1 to TRBJ2-2; maybe TRBD2 (5 bases). Germline V CDR1 and CDR2: SGHRS, YFSETQ. The V end was cut by 4 bases, the J end by 4 bases, with 8 bases between. This CDR3 has 13 amino acids. Partial CDR3 DNA: TGCGCCAGCAGCATCCTAGCCACCGGGGAG. Its protein is CASSILATGE. The full CDR3 is CASSILATGELFF. Filled out from reference TRBV5-1 and TRBJ2-2, the complete variable domain reads KAGVTQTPRYLIKTRGQQVTLSCSPISGHRSVSWYQQTPGQGLQFLFEYFSETQRNKGNFPGRFSGRQFSNSRSEMNVSTLELGDSALYLCASSILATGELFFGEGSRLTVL.

With respect to this clone: The read ends 3 residues early relative to the CDR3; the germline J gene fills the gap. The rearrangement links TRBV6-2 or TRBV6-3 to TRBJ2-1; 9 bases fit TRBD2. The CDR3 is made up of 15 amino acids. Unmatched junction bases numbered 8, after V lost 6 bases and J lost 5 bases. Per germline, CDR1 MNHEY and CDR2 SVGEGT. The CDR3 sequence is CASSPSGGWNNEQFF. CDR3 DNA (partial): TGTGCCAGCAGCCCGAGCGGGGGGTGGAACAATGAG.

About this clone: Coverage ceases 3 residues before the CDR3 finishes, and the germline J gene fills in the end. V gene TRBV18 combines with J gene TRBJ1-4, with TRBD1 matching 8 bases. The CDR3 extends over 14 amino acids. Germline loops: CDR1 KGHSH, CDR2 LQKENI. The junction had 7 bases not matched to a gene; V was cut back by 5 bases and J by 8 bases. CDR3: CASSYGDRPEKLFF. CDR3 DNA (partial): TGTGCCAGCTCATACGGGGACAGGCCGGAAAAA.

With regard to this clone: Coverage ceases 3 residues before the CDR3 finishes, and the germline J gene fills in the end. V usage is TRBV7-2 and J usage is TRBJ2-4; 7 bases line up with TRBD1. The CDR3 loop spans 11 amino acids. Germline CDR1 and CDR2: SGHTA and FQGNSA. The CDR3 bases that were read are TGTGCCAGCACCTCAGGGGGTGGT. It is translated as CASTSGGG. The whole CDR3 region reads CASTSGGGQYF.

For this clone: The read terminates 3 residues before the CDR3 end, so the remaining end is supplied by the germline J gene. The chain carries TRBV30 and TRBJ1-1, with D perhaps TRBD1 (5 bases). Germline loops: CDR1 GTSNPN, CDR2 SVGIG (reference sequence). The CDR3 totals 12 residues. Trimming removed 2 bases at V and 6 bases at J, with 10 bases between. The CDR3 loop reads CAWSPGVPEAFF. The DNA read from the CDR3 is TGTGCCTGGAGTCCGGGGGTCCCTGAA.

The sequenced part of the CDR3 DNA is TGTGCCAGTAATCAGGGGTTTAACACAGATACG. Its translation: CASNQGFNTDT. The whole CDR3 is CASNQGFNTDTQYF. The rearrangement uses TRBV19 and TRBJ2-3; perhaps TRBD1 as D (6 bases). The CDR3 extends 3 residues past the end of the read, so its final part is completed from the germline J gene. The CDR3 length is 14 residues. The V and J ends lost 7 bases and 2 bases respectively, with 13 bases between them. CDR1 and CDR2 from the germline V gene are LNHDA and SQIVND (reference sequence).